The 31 T cell receptor beta chains in this list originate from one sample, sequenced in a study of cytomegalovirus exposure and HLA in healthy donors (dated by TCRdb to about 2017). The protocol used for the library was the immunoSEQ multiplex PCR assay. For the multiplex PCR, a mixture combining 60 forward primers for TCR Vbeta segments and 13 reverse primers for TCR Jbeta segments was used. TCRdb limited this immuneACCESS table to in-frame rearrangements with V and J called. A share of clones is missing; checked studies link under half to unresolved V genes, and the rest is unexplained. Present in this sample are about 160,000 clones, about 81% of which were seen just once. Of the sample, about 0.98% falls within the top ten clones. Sequenced input: PBMCs. The source is a girl aged 2 to 10 in good health and CMV-seropositive.

The DNA for the CDR3 is TGTGCCAGCAGCACATCTAGGGCGTCAGGGGCTGCAACTAATGAAAAACTGTTTTTT. Its protein product is CASSTSRASGAATNEKLFF. The rearrangement joins TRBV7-9 to TRBJ1-4, with D perhaps matching TRBD1 (6 bases). The CDR3 is made up of 19 amino acids. V was trimmed by 5 bases and J by 0 bases, leaving 22 bases between them. Germline values: CDR1 SEHNR, CDR2 FQNEAQ (reference sequence).

The V and J genes are TRBV9 and TRBJ2-2; TRBD2 matches at 7 bases. Trimming cost V 4 bases and J 1 base; bases outside gene matches: 7. The CDR3 totals 16 residues. Germline V gene lookup returns CDR1 SGDLS and CDR2 YYNGEE. In DNA form, the CDR3 reads TGTGCCAGCAGCACCCGGGTAGCGGGGAACACCGGGGAGCTGTTTTTT. Translation: CASSTRVAGNTGELFF.

The rearrangement links TRBV27 to TRBJ1-5, with D hard to call. Germline assignment: CDR1 MNHEY and CDR2 SMNVEV (reference sequence). Trimming left V 7 bases short and J 3 bases short, with 7 bases between. CDR3 length: 12 amino acids. The CDR3 is CASTLLNQPQHF. The CDR3 nucleotides read TGTGCCAGCACCTTACTCAATCAGCCCCAGCATTTT.

CDR3 nucleotides: TGTGCCAGCAGTATGACTAGCGAGCGCACAGATACGCAGTATTTT. This translates into CASSMTSERTDTQYF. The rearrangement joins TRBV2 to TRBJ2-3; TRBD2 matches at 8 bases. V was pared by 5 bases and J by 1 base, with 5 bases of the junction left unmatched. CDR3 length: 15 residues. Germline lookup yields CDR1 SNHLY and CDR2 FYNNEI. The full variable domain, its missing parts supplied by reference TRBV2 and TRBJ2-3, is EPEVTQTPSHQVTQMGQEVILRCVPISNHLYFYWYRQILGQKVEFLVSFYNNEISEKSEIFDDQFSVERPDGSNFTLKIRSTKLEDSAMYFCASSMTSERTDTQYFGPGTRLTVL.

Only a few counts were recorded for this clone. This chain uses TRBV6-5 with TRBJ2-2, with a weak D call TRBD1 (6 bases). V shed 9 bases and J shed 3 bases, with 14 bases lying between them. This CDR3 contains 14 residues. Germline loops: CDR1 MNHEY, CDR2 SVGAGI. The CDR3 loop is CASTGSADTGELFF. CDR3 DNA: TGTGCCAGTACAGGGTCGGCGGACACCGGGGAGCTGTTTTTT.

The chain is built from TRBV5-4 and TRBJ2-3; D gene uncertain. From germline, CDR1 is SGHNT and CDR2 YYREEE (reference sequence). The CDR3 covers 16 residues. V was cut by 4 bases and J by 0 bases, with 15 bases left in between. The CDR3 region is CASSPEPQSSTDTQYF. As DNA, the CDR3 is TGTGCCAGCAGCCCGGAGCCCCAGTCTAGCACAGATACGCAGTATTTT.

About this clone: The sample contains more than one DNA sequence encoding this CDR3. The chain couples TRBV27 to TRBJ2-7; possibly TRBD2 for D (6 bases). In germline, CDR1 is MNHEY, CDR2 SMNVEV (reference sequence). V was pared by 3 bases and J by 6 bases, with 6 bases between. The CDR3 covers 11 residues. The CDR3 loop reads CASSLGGEQYF. Here the CDR3 DNA reads TGTGCCAGCAGTTTGGGAGGCGAGCAGTACTTC.

The J gene is TRBJ2-3, the V gene TRBV28; 14 positions agree with TRBD2. The V and J ends lost 3 bases and 5 bases, in that order; junction bases with no gene match: 13. The CDR3 loop spans 19 amino acids. Germline values: CDR1 MDHEN, CDR2 SYDVKM. CDR3 coding DNA: TGTGCCAGCAGTTTCAAGGCGACTAGCGGGAGGGTAAGGGGAGATACGCAGTATTTT. Protein sequence: CASSFKATSGRVRGDTQYF.

The chain carries TRBV9 and TRBJ2-7; the D gene is possibly TRBD2 (5 bases). Trimming took 0 bases from V and 0 from J, leaving 13 bases between them. The CDR3 runs to 16 residues. Looked up from germline, CDR1 is SGDLS and CDR2 is YYNGEE. For the CDR3, the DNA is TGTGCCAGCAGCGTAGCTCCGGAGCGGAGCTCCTACGAGCAGTACTTC. Translated: CASSVAPERSSYEQYF.

The V gene is TRBV28, the J gene TRBJ1-1; D is perhaps TRBD1 (6 bases). V lost 6 bases and J 0 bases, leaving 8 bases between the germline ends. In germline, CDR1 is MDHEN, CDR2 SYDVKM. The CDR3 consists of 13 residues. In DNA, the CDR3 is TGTGCCAGCAGCTGGACAGTGAACACTGAAGCTTTCTTT. This sequence encodes CASSWTVNTEAFF.

V and J are TRBV30 and TRBJ1-1; the D is unclear. The germline V and J ends were trimmed by 2 bases and 3 bases, with 13 bases remaining between them. This CDR3 has 14 residues. Germline V gene data show CDR1 as GTSNPN and CDR2 as SVGIG (reference sequence). The CDR3 DNA reads as TGTGCCTGGAGTAGAGGGAGGTTGGACACTGAAGCTTTCTTT. This encodes CAWSRGRLDTEAFF.

The V gene is TRBV10-3, the J gene TRBJ2-5; 7 positions agree with TRBD1. The CDR3 spans 14 residues. The V segment lost 8 bases and the J segment 4 bases; nucleotides outside the gene matches: 10. The germline V gene encodes CDR1 ENHRY and CDR2 SYGVKD. The CDR3 region is CAISKQGSGETQYF. As DNA, the CDR3 is TGTGCCATCTCAAAACAGGGGTCCGGAGAGACCCAGTACTTC.

The gene calls are TRBV19 and TRBJ2-1; 7 positions match TRBD2. CDR1 is LNHDA and CDR2 is SQIVND in the germline V gene (reference sequence). V was clipped by 4 bases and J by 12 bases; unmatched bases: 3. This CDR3 is 11 amino acids long. The chain's CDR3 is CASSTAGVQFF. The CDR3 region has the DNA TGTGCCAGTAGTACCGCGGGGGTGCAGTTCTTC.

This clone was seen only a few times. The chain has TRBV28 and TRBJ1-1; D perhaps matches TRBD1 (6 bases). Trimming removed 6 bases from V and 1 base from J, with 9 bases in between. Germline CDR1 is MDHEN and CDR2 is SYDVKM. This CDR3 contains 13 residues. CDR3 bases: TGTGCCAGCAGGCTACAGGGGAACACTGAAGCTTTCTTT. Amino acids: CASRLQGNTEAFF.

The chain employs TRBV9 and TRBJ2-7; TRBD2 matches 14 bases. The CDR3 has 16 amino acids. CDR1 and CDR2 from the germline V gene are SGDLS and YYNGEE. Germline trimming cut 4 bases from V and 6 bases from J; bases unmatched to any gene: 9. The CDR3 spells CASSSGLAGVFREQYF. The CDR3 nucleotides are TGTGCCAGCAGCTCGGGACTAGCGGGAGTCTTTCGCGAGCAGTACTTC.

In DNA, the CDR3 is TGCGCCAGCAGCCCGGGGGGGGGCCTAGCCAAAAACATTCAGTACTTC. Residues: CASSPGGGLAKNIQYF. The rearrangement links TRBV5-1 to TRBJ2-4, with 8 bases lining up with TRBD2. This CDR3 contains 16 residues. From germline, CDR1 is SGHRS and CDR2 YFSETQ. V was pared by 4 bases and J by 0 bases, with 6 bases of the junction left unmatched.

The chain recombines TRBV2 with TRBJ2-2; TRBD1 agrees at 7 bases. This CDR3 contains 13 residues. V lost 10 bases and J lost 9; bases outside the gene matches: 11. Germline CDR1 and CDR2: SNHLY and FYNNEI. The CDR3 region is CAITPTGTRELFF. The DNA for the CDR3 is TGTGCCATCACCCCGACAGGGACCCGGGAGCTGTTTTTT.

There are a few counts of this clone. This sequence joins TRBV5-1 and TRBJ2-3, with TRBD2 identical over 7 bases. CDR1 and CDR2 from the germline V gene are SGHRS and YFSETQ. The CDR3 has 12 residues. V lost 6 bases, J lost 8 bases, and 6 bases stayed unmatched. CDR3 in amino acids: CASIASGTTQYF. For the CDR3, the DNA is TGCGCCAGCATCGCGAGCGGGACTACGCAGTATTTT.

The V and J genes are TRBV4-2 and TRBJ1-5; TRBD1 is a possible D gene (6 bases). V lost 1 base and J 4 bases, leaving 14 bases between the germline ends. Germline V gene sequence: CDR1 LGHNA, CDR2 YNFKEQ. The CDR3 totals 16 residues. CDR3 nucleotide sequence: TGTGCCAGCAGCCAAGCGGCCGGGACACCTAATCAGCCCCAGCATTTT. Its translation is CASSQAAGTPNQPQHF.

The V and J genes are TRBV7-3 and TRBJ2-1, with 12 bases fitting TRBD2. The CDR3 runs to 15 residues. The trim removed 1 base at V and 7 bases at J, leaving 2 bases unmatched. Per germline, CDR1 SGHTA and CDR2 FQGTGA. Here the CDR3 DNA reads TGTGCCAGCAGCTTAATGACTAGCGGGGGTAATGAGCAGTTCTTC. Encoded protein: CASSLMTSGGNEQFF.

The chain has TRBV27 and TRBJ2-7, with 8 bases aligning to TRBD1. V lost 5 bases to trimming and J lost 2 bases; unmatched junction nucleotides: 2. Germline CDR1 reads MNHEY; CDR2 reads SMNVEV (reference sequence). CDR3 length: 13 amino acids. Here the CDR3 DNA reads TGTGCCAGCAGTCCGACAGGGGCCTACGAGCAGTACTTC. Translation gives CASSPTGAYEQYF.

This rearrangement joins TRBV13 to TRBJ2-1, with D possibly being TRBD2 (6 bases). The CDR3 sequence is 12 residues long. V lost 5 bases to trimming and J lost 7 bases, with 9 bases between them. CDR1 and CDR2 from the germline V gene are PRHDT and FYEKMQ (reference sequence). CDR3 coding DNA: TGTGCCAGCAGCATTGCGGGGAATGAGCAGTTCTTC. It is translated as CASSIAGNEQFF.

In regard to this clone: Other DNA sequences of this sample code for an identical CDR3. The chain recombines TRBV20-1 with TRBJ2-7, with TRBD1 as a possible D gene (5 bases). This CDR3 has 11 amino acids. The germline gives CDR1 DFQATT, CDR2 SNEGSKA (reference sequence). Trimming removed 3 bases at V and 2 bases at J, with 5 bases between. The CDR3 DNA reads TGCAGTGCTAGGGACACCTACGAGCAGTACTTC. This sequence encodes CSARDTYEQYF.

The V and J genes are TRBV29-1 and TRBJ2-1; TRBD2 matches at 9 bases. Germline lookup yields CDR1 SQVTM and CDR2 ANQGSEA. The CDR3 contains 13 residues. The V and J ends lost 6 bases and 5 bases, in that order; junction bases with no gene match: 5. CDR3 in DNA: TGCAGCGTCCTCCGACTAGCGGACAATGAGCAGTTCTTC. Encoded protein: CSVLRLADNEQFF.

The rearrangement uses TRBV7-9 and TRBJ1-4, with D uncertain. V shed 1 base and J shed 9 bases, with 15 bases lying between them. The CDR3 consists of 15 residues. The germline V gene encodes CDR1 SEHNR and CDR2 FQNEAQ (reference sequence). CDR3 amino acids: CASSLVTGEDQKLFF. The CDR3 bases are TGTGCCAGCAGCTTAGTTACGGGTGAGGATCAAAAACTGTTTTTT.

This rearrangement joins TRBV5-1 to TRBJ2-2, with a tentative D call TRBD1 (5 bases). The CDR3 loop spans 13 amino acids. Germline V lookup: CDR1 SGHRS, CDR2 YFSETQ. The V end lost 5 bases, the J end lost 4 bases, and 9 bases lay between the germline ends. CDR3 region: CASRNRRTGELFF. CDR3 nucleotides: TGCGCCAGCAGGAACAGGCGCACCGGGGAGCTGTTTTTT.

In this sample, this clone turned up once. The CDR3 nucleotides are TGCGCCAGCAGAAAGACTAGCTCCTACAATGAGCAGTTCTTC. Protein sequence: CASRKTSSYNEQFF. This chain connects TRBV10-2 to TRBJ2-1, with TRBD2 as a possible D gene (6 bases). V gave up 6 bases and J gave up 0 bases, with 9 bases separating them. Germline V gene data show CDR1 as WSHSY and CDR2 as SAAADI. The CDR3 is 14 amino acids.

This clone was counted between two and nine times. This sequence joins TRBV18 and TRBJ1-4; 7 bases are shared with TRBD1. Trimming took 3 bases from V and 8 from J; bases not matched to a gene: 6. The CDR3 is made up of 14 amino acids. The germline V gene has CDR1 KGHSH and CDR2 LQKENI. In nucleotides, the CDR3 is TGTGCCAGCTCACCTCGACAGGGAAAGGAAAAACTGTTTTTT. Protein sequence: CASSPRQGKEKLFF. The full variable domain, its missing parts supplied by reference TRBV18 and TRBJ1-4, is NAGVMQNPRHLVRRRGQEARLRCSPMKGHSHVYWYRQLPEEGLKFMVYLQKENIIDESGMPKERFSAEFPKEGPSILRIQQVVRGDSAAYFCASSPRQGKEKLFFGSGTQLSVL.

The chain couples TRBV7-2 to TRBJ1-2; 8 bases match TRBD1. After removal of 5 bases from V and 3 bases from J, the junction contained 8 bases not matched to a gene. CDR1 SGHTA and CDR2 FQGNSA come from the germline V gene. This CDR3 spans 15 amino acids. CDR3 DNA sequence: TGTGCCAGCAGCCCCGGACAGGGATGGGACTATGGCTACACCTTC. Encoded protein: CASSPGQGWDYGYTF.

This clone was picked up a small number of times. The rearrangement uses TRBV5-4 and TRBJ2-3; no firm D call. CDR1 SGHNT and CDR2 YYREEE come from the germline V gene (reference sequence). The ends were cut back, 4 bases at V and 0 bases at J, with 9 bases in the middle. This CDR3 contains 14 residues. The CDR3 bases are TGTGCCAGCAGCGGATGGGCTAGCACAGATACGCAGTATTTT. This codes for CASSGWASTDTQYF.

This clone was picked up one time. The chain couples TRBV15 to TRBJ2-3; TRBD2 matches 14 bases. The CDR3 has 16 residues. Germline CDR1 reads LNHNV; CDR2 reads YYDKDF (reference sequence). J was trimmed by 6 bases and V by 5 bases; bases with no gene match: 7. CDR3 bases: TGTGCCACCAGCGGCGGACTAGCGGGAGGTCGGGATACGCAGTATTTT. It is translated as CATSGGLAGGRDTQYF. Using reference TRBV15 and TRBJ2-3 for the parts outside the CDR3, the full variable domain is DAMVIQNPRYQVTQFGKPVTLSCSQTLNHNVMYWYQQKSSQAPKLLFHYYDKDFNNEADTPDNFQSRRPNTSFCFLDIRSPGLGDTAMYLCATSGGLAGGRDTQYFGPGTRLTVL.